Below are 31 T cell receptor beta chains sequenced from a single sample in a study of chemoradiotherapy in HPV16-positive cancers. The assay was immunoSEQ multiplex PCR, and TCRdb's table has in-frame clones only and misses some. This sample has some 7,700 clones, with around 78% found just once. This sample was taken from a patient who underwent chemoradiotherapy. Source of these receptors: a human donor with HPV-associated anogenital cancer.

This clone came up a few times. The chain has TRBV6-5 and TRBJ2-7; D perhaps matches TRBD2 (5 bases). The CDR3 sequence is 12 residues long. V lost 8 bases to trimming and J lost 5 bases, with 13 bases between them. Germline loops: CDR1 MNHEY, CDR2 SVGAGI. CDR3 DNA sequence: TGTGCCAGCGGACTGAGGGATAACGAGCAGTACTTC. Residues: CASGLRDNEQYF.

This chain uses TRBV7-2 with TRBJ1-4; 9 nucleotides match TRBD1. The CDR3 loop spans 15 amino acids. V was pared by 6 bases and J by 7 bases, with 9 bases of the junction left unmatched. Per germline, CDR1 SGHTA and CDR2 FQGNSA. The CDR3 here is CASRRTGGEGEKLFF. For the CDR3, the DNA is TGTGCCAGCAGGAGAACAGGGGGCGAGGGTGAAAAACTGTTTTTT.

This clone was counted only a few times. V is TRBV7-2 and J is TRBJ1-2; no definite D call. Germline V gene lookup returns CDR1 SGHTA and CDR2 FQGNSA. V lost 5 bases to trimming and J lost 3 bases, with 16 bases between them. CDR3 length equals 15 residues. The CDR3 region is CASSPEGFGYYGYTF. CDR3 DNA sequence: TGTGCCAGCAGCCCAGAGGGCTTTGGTTACTATGGCTACACCTTC.

The V gene is TRBV28, the J gene TRBJ2-3; possible D gene TRBD2, 6 bases. CDR3 length: 14 amino acids. From germline, CDR1 is MDHEN and CDR2 SYDVKM. The germline V and J ends were trimmed by 5 bases and 4 bases, with 13 bases remaining between them. In DNA form, the CDR3 reads TGTGCCAGCAGTAGCCCCGGGGGACCAGATACGCAGTATTTT. This encodes CASSSPGGPDTQYF.

The chain joins TRBV20-1 to TRBJ2-3; no reliable D call. V gave up 5 bases and J gave up 5 bases, with 8 bases separating them. CDR3 length: 11 amino acids. Germline CDR1 reads DFQATT; CDR2 reads SNEGSKA (reference sequence). The CDR3 DNA sequence: TGCAGTGCTCCTGTTGGAGATACGCAGTATTTT. This codes for CSAPVGDTQYF.

The V and J genes are TRBV29-1 and TRBJ1-2; D call uncertain. The CDR3 runs 13 residues. The germline gives CDR1 SQVTM, CDR2 ANQGSEA. V was trimmed by 7 bases and J by 2 bases, leaving 14 bases between them. As DNA, the CDR3 is TGCAGCGATAAGGGCACGGGGAACTATGGCTACACCTTC. Its protein product is CSDKGTGNYGYTF.

The chain uses TRBV7-6 and TRBJ2-2, with 9 bases identical to TRBD2. Losses at the gene ends were 1 base for V and 5 bases for J; bases not matched to a gene: 2. Germline values: CDR1 SGHVS, CDR2 FNYEAQ. This CDR3 has 15 amino acids. CDR3 nucleotides: TGTGCCAGCAGCTTAGAAGCGGGAGGTACCGGGGAGCTGTTTTTT. Translated, it gives CASSLEAGGTGELFF. Complete variable domain (other parts from reference TRBV7-6 and TRBJ2-2): GAGVSQSPRYKVTKRGQDVALRCDPISGHVSLYWYRQALGQGPEFLTYFNYEAQQDKSGLPNDRFSAERPEGSISTLTIQRTEQRDSAMYRCASSLEAGGTGELFFGEGSRLTVL.

This sequence joins TRBV29-1 and TRBJ1-1; tentative D call: TRBD1 (6 bases). There are 13 residues in the CDR3. CDR1 SQVTM and CDR2 ANQGSEA come from the germline V gene. Between the trimmed V and J ends, which lost 7 bases and 11 bases, there was a span of 23 bases. The CDR3 DNA sequence: TGCAGCGGTGGGGGGACGGGGGGCCATGACGCTTTCTTT. This encodes CSGGGTGGHDAFF.

This clone has only one observation. This chain joins TRBV28 and TRBJ2-6; D is unclear. The CDR3 totals 15 residues. Germline CDR1 is MDHEN and CDR2 is SYDVKM. Trimming removed 2 bases at V and 4 bases at J, with 9 bases between. In DNA, the CDR3 is TGTGCCAGCAGTTTAGGTGGATCCGGGGCCAACGTCCTGACTTTC. Translating it yields CASSLGGSGANVLTF.

The chain links TRBV9 to TRBJ1-3; D is undetermined. This CDR3 contains 15 residues. V dropped 7 bases and J dropped 0 bases, with 14 bases sitting between them. Germline loops: CDR1 SGDLS, CDR2 YYNGEE. The CDR3 region is CASGGHLISGNTIYF. CDR3 nucleotides: TGTGCCAGCGGTGGGCACCTAATCTCTGGAAACACCATATATTTT.

A few counts support this clone. This chain joins TRBV6-1 and TRBJ1-5; D gene uncertain. Germline assignment: CDR1 MNHNS and CDR2 SASEGT. Between the trimmed V and J ends, which lost 1 base and 0 bases, there was a span of 1 base. The CDR3 totals 13 residues. The DNA for the CDR3 is TGTGCCAGCAGTGAAGGTAGCAATCAGCCCCAGCATTTT. The encoded protein is CASSEGSNQPQHF.

This clone was seen a handful of times. The rearrangement links TRBV5-4 to TRBJ1-2; 11 bases agree with TRBD1. Germline CDR1 is SGHNT and CDR2 is YYREEE (reference sequence). This CDR3 has 15 residues. V trimming: 4 bases; J trimming: 4 bases; junction bases outside the gene matches: 6. CDR3 in amino acids: CASSPRTGGTYGYTF. The CDR3 DNA sequence: TGTGCCAGCAGCCCACGGACAGGGGGCACCTATGGCTACACCTTC.

The chain couples TRBV5-4 to TRBJ1-1, with D perhaps TRBD1 (6 bases). Trimming left V 0 bases short and J 5 bases short, with 8 bases between. Germline V lookup: CDR1 SGHNT, CDR2 YYREEE (reference sequence). The CDR3 is 13 residues long. The CDR3 is CASSLGGTTEAFF. The CDR3 bases are TGTGCCAGCAGCTTGGGGGGGACAACTGAAGCTTTCTTT.

The genes are TRBV5-1 and TRBJ2-1; the match to TRBD2 covers 12 bases. The CDR3 runs to 16 residues. Germline V CDR1 and CDR2: SGHRS, YFSETQ. V dropped 0 bases and J dropped 9; count of bases not matched to a gene: 7. Here the CDR3 reads CASSLALAGGPSEQFF. CDR3 nucleotides: TGCGCCAGCAGCTTGGCCCTAGCGGGAGGGCCCTCTGAGCAGTTCTTC.

The chain uses TRBV7-2 and TRBJ2-3; 8 nucleotides match TRBD2. Germline CDR1 reads SGHTA; CDR2 reads FQGNSA. The CDR3 extends over 17 amino acids. V shed 4 bases and J 0 bases; nucleotides not matched to a gene: 9. The CDR3 DNA follows: TGTGCCAGCAGCTCCCCTCGGGCTAGCGGGAGCACAGATACGCAGTATTTT. Amino acid sequence: CASSSPRASGSTDTQYF.

This sequence joins TRBV28 and TRBJ1-1, with D unclear. CDR1 MDHEN and CDR2 SYDVKM come from the germline V gene. The length of the CDR3 is 11 residues. V was pared by 4 bases and J by 4 bases, with 4 bases between. The CDR3 loop reads CASSYGTEAFF. The CDR3 DNA sequence: TGTGCCAGCAGTTACGGCACTGAAGCTTTCTTT.

The V call is TRBV19, the J call TRBJ1-2; tentative D call: TRBD1 (5 bases). The germline gives CDR1 LNHDA, CDR2 SQIVND (reference sequence). Trimming pared 8 bases from V and 7 bases from J, leaving 11 bases between. The CDR3 runs 11 residues. CDR3 sequence reads: CASRGAGGYTF. DNA of the CDR3: TGTGCCAGTCGGGGCGCGGGTGGCTACACCTTC.

V gene TRBV6-4 combines with J gene TRBJ2-7, with 9 nucleotides matching TRBD2. The CDR3 totals 17 residues. The germline V gene encodes CDR1 MRHNA and CDR2 SNTAGT. The ends lost 2 bases at V and 3 bases at J; junction bases unmatched: 11. The chain's CDR3 is CASSDQPGLAGGYEQYF. CDR3 nucleotides: TGTGCCAGCAGTGACCAACCGGGACTAGCAGGGGGCTACGAGCAGTACTTC.

This chain connects TRBV5-6 to TRBJ1-1, with D unclear. V dropped 1 base and J dropped 9 bases, with 13 bases sitting between them. CDR3 length: 13 residues. From germline, CDR1 is SGHDT and CDR2 YYEEEE. The CDR3 DNA reads TGTGCCAGCAGCTTGAGTGCCAAGGAGAAAGCTTTCTTT. Its translation: CASSLSAKEKAFF.

The chain recombines TRBV7-2 with TRBJ2-5; 10 bases align to TRBD2. The J segment lost 7 bases and the V segment lost 5 bases, leaving 10 bases of the junction unmatched. The germline gives CDR1 SGHTA, CDR2 FQGNSA. This CDR3 spans 15 amino acids. CDR3 in DNA: TGTGCCAGCAGCCAAAGGACTAGCGGAGCGAGGACCCAGTACTTC. Amino acids: CASSQRTSGARTQYF.

The rearrangement joins TRBV2 to TRBJ2-5; D not certain. This CDR3 spans 12 amino acids. Germline lookup yields CDR1 SNHLY and CDR2 FYNNEI. The V and J ends lost 0 bases and 5 bases respectively, with 4 bases between them. Here the CDR3 reads CASSEAMETQYF. The CDR3 nucleotides read TGTGCCAGCAGTGAAGCGATGGAGACCCAGTACTTC. Full variable domain (rest looked up from reference TRBV2 and TRBJ2-5): EPEVTQTPSHQVTQMGQEVILRCVPISNHLYFYWYRQILGQKVEFLVSFYNNEISEKSEIFDDQFSVERPDGSNFTLKIRSTKLEDSAMYFCASSEAMETQYFGPGTRLLVL.

The J gene is TRBJ1-1, the V gene TRBV9, with D possibly TRBD1 on 6 matching bases. Trimming shortened V by 2 bases and J by 4 bases, and 15 bases separated the two germline ends. CDR1 SGDLS and CDR2 YYNGEE come from the germline V gene. CDR3 length: 15 residues. CDR3 amino acids: CASSVRGGEATEAFF. Here the CDR3 DNA reads TGTGCCAGCAGCGTGAGAGGGGGGGAGGCCACTGAAGCTTTCTTT.

A few counts support this clone. The V gene is TRBV7-9, the J gene TRBJ2-2, with a weak D call TRBD2 (5 bases). V shed 5 bases and J shed 4 bases, with 14 bases lying between them. The length of the CDR3 is 15 residues. Germline loops: CDR1 SEHNR, CDR2 FQNEAQ (reference sequence). The CDR3 sequence is CASSPDGVGTGELFF. Written as DNA, the CDR3 is TGTGCCAGCAGCCCTGACGGGGTCGGCACCGGGGAGCTGTTTTTT.

This chain connects TRBV27 to TRBJ2-1; possibly TRBD1 or TRBD2 for D (6 bases each). From germline, CDR1 is MNHEY and CDR2 SMNVEV (reference sequence). This CDR3 region has 16 residues. Trimming cost V 2 bases and J 2 bases, with 13 bases left between them. The CDR3 DNA reads TGTGCCAGCAGTTTAACGGGGGCCTCTACCTACAATGAGCAGTTCTTC. Protein: CASSLTGASTYNEQFF.

The V call is TRBV6-6, the J call TRBJ1-4; D unresolved. Trimming removed 0 bases at V and 0 bases at J, with 5 bases between. Germline CDR1 and CDR2: MNHNY and SVGAGI (reference sequence). The CDR3 spans 15 residues. The DNA for the CDR3 is TGTGCCAGCAGTTACTCGGTTGCAACTAATGAAAAACTGTTTTTT. Protein: CASSYSVATNEKLFF.

This chain joins TRBV7-2 and TRBJ2-1; weak D call: TRBD2 (6 bases). The CDR3 covers 15 residues. Germline V CDR1 and CDR2: SGHTA, FQGNSA. V gave up 5 bases and J gave up 5 bases, with 16 bases separating them. The chain's CDR3 is CASSKSGPTDNEQFF. CDR3 in DNA: TGTGCCAGCAGCAAAAGCGGGCCAACCGACAATGAGCAGTTCTTC.

This chain connects TRBV30 to TRBJ2-1, with D uncertain. The CDR3 runs 13 residues. Germline CDR1 is GTSNPN and CDR2 is SVGIG (reference sequence). CDR3 DNA: TGTGCTACCTCTGGCTCATCCTACAATGAGCAGTTCTTC. Residues: CATSGSSYNEQFF.

The CDR3 here is CASSPDRGDTGELFF. For the CDR3, the DNA is TGTGCCAGCAGCCCGGACAGGGGAGACACCGGGGAGCTGTTTTTT. The J gene is TRBJ2-2, the V gene TRBV7-7, with 9 bases identical to TRBD1. The CDR3 has 15 residues. Germline V CDR1 and CDR2: SSHAT, FNYEAQ (reference sequence). The junction had 4 bases not matched to a gene; V was cut back by 5 bases and J by 3 bases.

V gene TRBV19 combines with J gene TRBJ2-5, with 10 bases aligning to TRBD2. Germline values: CDR1 LNHDA, CDR2 SQIVND (reference sequence). Trimming cost V 5 bases and J 1 base; bases outside gene matches: 7. The CDR3 consists of 16 residues. CDR3 coding DNA: TGTGCCAGTAGTCCCCTAGCGGGAGATACCCAAGAGACCCAGTACTTC. Translating it yields CASSPLAGDTQETQYF.

The chain joins TRBV28 to TRBJ2-5; 7 bases map to TRBD2. Germline CDR1 is MDHEN and CDR2 is SYDVKM. Trimming cost V 6 bases and J 1 base; bases outside gene matches: 11. The length of the CDR3 is 16 residues. The CDR3 nucleotides are TGTGCCAGCAGCGCATTGACAACGGGAGGCCAAGAGACCCAGTACTTC. It encodes CASSALTTGGQETQYF.

The chain combines TRBV18 with TRBJ2-1, with 8 bases identical to TRBD2. Trimming at V came to 2 bases and at J to 5 bases, leaving 2 bases not matched to a gene. Germline lookup yields CDR1 KGHSH and CDR2 LQKENI. The CDR3 consists of 14 residues. DNA for the CDR3: TGTGCCAGCTCACCAGGGACTAGTCACAATGAGCAGTTCTTC. Its protein is CASSPGTSHNEQFF.